The present entry profiles one T cell receptor beta chain with its context. These data are taken from a study of tumor-infiltrating lymphocytes in localized non-small cell lung cancer. Germline V gene sequence: CDR1 SGDLS, CDR2 YYNGEE. Trimming at V came to 1 base and at J to 5 bases, leaving 4 bases not matched to a gene. CDR3 size: 15 residues. This table comes from immunoSEQ multiplex PCR, and its TCRdb copy is limited to in-frame clones, with some not included. Of about 23,000 clones listed, 69% are singletons. The sequenced sample was lung tumor tissue. This clonotype was sampled from a human donor with non-small cell lung cancer. The rearrangement uses TRBV9 and TRBJ2-3; the match to TRBD2 covers 10 bases. The CDR3 loop reads CASSVSGRAGDTQYF. CDR3 nucleotide sequence: TGTGCCAGCAGCGTAAGCGGGAGGGCCGGAGATACGCAGTATTTT. Full variable domain (outside the CDR3, taken from reference TRBV9 and TRBJ2-3): DSGVTQTPKHLITATGQRVTLRCSPRSGDLSVYWYQQSLDQGLQFLIQYYNGEERAKGNILERFSAQQFPDLHSELNLSSLELGDSALYFCASSVSGRAGDTQYFGPGTRLTVL.